This TCR beta chain was identified in a study of human T cells and chemical hapten exposure. Across the whole study: DPC 0.01% went on the upper back by patch test, with reading at 6 days.

Time point reported: patch test 1, 2 weeks after DPC sensitization. Treatment of the sample: therapeutic diphenylcyclopropenone sensitization with weekly scalp DPC. The library tagged each cDNA molecule with unique molecular identifiers. One entry per CDR3 protein results from TCRdb running MiXCR on the RACE reads. The data show 80,000 to 100,000 distinct CDR3 sequences, approximately 8% seen once. The material sequenced was whole blood, taken in connection with sensitization to the hapten diphenylcyclopropenone (DPC). This sequence originates from a woman aged 25 to 39 with alopecia areata. Some clones in this sample may be carry-over from other donors' samples.

The CDR3 DNA sequence: TGCAGTGCCGGGGGAAGAACTAGCGGGTTAACAGATACGCAGTATTTT. Encoded protein: CSAGGRTSGLTDTQYF. The chain has TRBV20-1 and TRBJ2-3; 9 bases line up with TRBD2. Germline V gene sequence: CDR1 DFQATT, CDR2 SNEGSKA (reference sequence). This CDR3 is built from 16 residues. V shed 6 bases, J shed 3 bases, and the junction held 13 bases outside the gene matches.